This entry lists 25 T cell receptor beta chains sequenced from one sample in a study of T cell responses to AZD1222 COVID-19 vaccine. Here immunoSEQ multiplex PCR was the method, and the copy in TCRdb shows in-frame clones only, minus some. This table holds more than 150,000 clones, around 92% found once. The input for sequencing was peripheral blood, taken on day 0 of AZD1222 vaccination. The receptor source for this set is an adult in good health.

The V call is TRBV7-9, the J call TRBJ1-1, with D perhaps matching TRBD1 (5 bases). Trimming left V 1 base short and J 6 bases short, with 9 bases between. Germline values: CDR1 SEHNR, CDR2 FQNEAQ (reference sequence). This CDR3 has 13 residues. The CDR3 loop is CASSLEGDAEAFF. The CDR3 DNA sequence: TGTGCCAGCAGCTTAGAAGGGGACGCTGAAGCTTTCTTT. The full variable domain, completed using reference TRBV7-9 and TRBJ1-1, is DTGVSQNPRHKITKRGQNVTFRCDPISEHNRLYWYRQTLGQGPEFLTYFQNEAQLEKSRLLSDRFSAERPKGSFSTLEIQRTEQGDSAMYLCASSLEGDAEAFFGQGTRLTVV.

V gene TRBV6-5 combines with J gene TRBJ2-3, with a possible D match to TRBD1 (6 bases). CDR1 and CDR2 (germline): MNHEY, SVGAGI. CDR3 length equals 14 residues. The V gene lost 5 bases and the J gene lost 8 bases, with 17 bases spanning the gap. The CDR3 loop is CASSPGHRLGTQYF. The CDR3 DNA reads as TGTGCCAGCAGTCCGGGACATCGCTTGGGTACGCAGTATTTT.

The chain combines TRBV6-1 with TRBJ1-2, with TRBD1 as a possible D gene (5 bases). The CDR3 loop spans 15 amino acids. Germline CDR1 MNHNS, CDR2 SASEGT. V lost 2 bases and J lost 9, with 19 bases in between. This chain's CDR3 is CASSEQGGGAVSYTF. The CDR3 DNA sequence: TGTGCCAGCAGTGAACAGGGAGGAGGGGCCGTTAGCTACACCTTC.

The chain is built from TRBV28 and TRBJ1-2, with TRBD1 identical over 10 bases. CDR3 length equals 14 residues. V shed 11 bases, J shed 0 bases, and the junction held 6 bases outside the gene matches. Germline V gene data show CDR1 as MDHEN and CDR2 as SYDVKM. CDR3 bases: TGTGCCTCTGGGACAGGGGCATCTAACTATGGCTACACCTTC. Residues: CASGTGASNYGYTF.

The CDR3 DNA sequence: TGTGCCAGCAGCTTAAAGAGGGACGGCTACACCTTC. Translation: CASSLKRDGYTF. V is TRBV7-9 and J is TRBJ1-2; a possible D gene is TRBD1 (5 bases). V was cut by 2 bases and J by 8 bases, with 9 bases left in between. The CDR3 runs to 12 residues. CDR1 and CDR2 (germline): SEHNR, FQNEAQ (reference sequence).

The V call is TRBV6-2 or TRBV6-3, the J call TRBJ1-5, with unresolved D. V lost 1 base, J lost 7 bases, and 5 bases lay in between. Looked up from germline, CDR1 is MNHEY and CDR2 is SVGEGT. The CDR3 extends over 12 amino acids. The CDR3 DNA reads as TGTGCCAGCAGTTACTGGGGACAGCCCCAGCATTTT. Translated, it gives CASSYWGQPQHF.

The gene calls are TRBV3-1 (or the pseudogene TRBV3-2) and TRBJ2-3, with unresolved D. This CDR3 is 14 amino acids long. Germline V CDR1 and CDR2: LGHDT, YNNKEL (reference sequence). The V gene lost 1 base and the J gene lost 1 base, with 6 bases spanning the gap. DNA for the CDR3: TGTGCCAGCAGCCAAGGCGCGGGCACAGATACGCAGTATTTT. This codes for CASSQGAGTDTQYF.

The rearrangement links TRBV5-1 to TRBJ1-2; TRBD1 matches at 11 bases. The germline CDR1 and CDR2 sequences are SGHRS and YFSETQ. The CDR3 contains 17 residues. J lost 3 bases, V lost 4 bases, and 11 bases had no gene match. CDR3 nucleotides: TGCGCCAGCAGCCCGAGGACAGGGGGCCTTGAGGACTATGGCTACACCTTC. Its translation: CASSPRTGGLEDYGYTF.

This clone came up once. The chain joins TRBV30 to TRBJ1-2; the D gene is possibly TRBD1 (5 bases). The germline V gene encodes CDR1 GTSNPN and CDR2 SVGIG (reference sequence). This CDR3 region has 13 residues. Trimming stripped 3 bases from V and 0 bases from J, with 8 bases between. CDR3 amino acids: CAWSRDANYGYTF. The CDR3 DNA is TGTGCCTGGAGCAGGGACGCTAACTATGGCTACACCTTC.

This clone has only one observation. The chain couples TRBV19 to TRBJ2-1; possible D gene TRBD1, 7 bases. Germline V gene data show CDR1 as LNHDA and CDR2 as SQIVND (reference sequence). Trimming shortened V by 3 bases and J by 9 bases, and 15 bases separated the two germline ends. This CDR3 is built from 14 residues. CDR3 sequence reads: CASSIAGGGGEQFF. The CDR3 DNA reads as TGTGCCAGTAGTATCGCAGGGGGAGGTGGTGAGCAGTTCTTC.

V usage is TRBV2 and J usage is TRBJ2-3; a possible D gene is TRBD1 (5 bases). The V and J ends lost 10 bases and 5 bases respectively, with 19 bases between them. CDR1 is SNHLY and CDR2 is FYNNEI in the germline V gene. This CDR3 is built from 14 residues. In DNA form, the CDR3 reads TGTGCCACCCTACTGGCAGGGAACGGAGATACGCAGTATTTT. Protein sequence: CATLLAGNGDTQYF.

J is TRBJ2-6 and V is TRBV5-1; maybe TRBD1 (5 bases). The CDR3 is made up of 15 amino acids. The V end was cut by 5 bases, the J end by 0 bases, with 9 bases between. Germline CDR1 and CDR2: SGHRS and YFSETQ. The CDR3 DNA reads TGCGCCAGCAGGGACATCAGCTCTGGGGCCAACGTCCTGACTTTC. This codes for CASRDISSGANVLTF.

The rearrangement uses TRBV7-2 and TRBJ1-3; D possibly corresponds to TRBD1 (5 bases). Germline lookup yields CDR1 SGHTA and CDR2 FQGNSA. This CDR3 is built from 13 residues. The V end was cut by 5 bases, the J end by 4 bases, with 9 bases between. CDR3 sequence reads: CASSADRGNTIYF. The CDR3 DNA reads TGTGCCAGCAGCGCAGACAGAGGAAACACCATATATTTT.

The rearrangement joins TRBV4-1 to TRBJ1-4; no definite D call. Germline CDR1 and CDR2: MGHRA and YSYEKL. Trimming took 0 bases from V and 7 from J, leaving 6 bases between them. CDR3 length: 13 amino acids. The chain's CDR3 is CASSQERGEKLFF. The CDR3 DNA is TGCGCCAGCAGCCAAGAACGGGGTGAAAAACTGTTTTTT.

The chain carries TRBV25-1 and TRBJ1-1; D not certain. V gave up 1 base and J gave up 1 base, with 7 bases separating them. The length of the CDR3 is 14 residues. CDR1 is MGHDK, CDR2 SYGVNS, per germline. DNA of the CDR3: TGTGCCAGCAGTGAATGGGCAGGGAACACTGAAGCTTTCTTT. Translated, it gives CASSEWAGNTEAFF.

The chain is built from TRBV10-1 and TRBJ1-1; D is unresolved. Germline CDR1 reads WNHNN; CDR2 reads SYGVQD (reference sequence). The ends were cut back, 6 bases at V and 5 bases at J, with 13 bases in the middle. This CDR3 has 13 residues. The CDR3 protein is CASSLVAWTEAFF. The CDR3 DNA reads TGCGCCAGCAGCCTCGTAGCGTGGACTGAAGCTTTCTTT.

The rearrangement uses TRBV11-3 and TRBJ2-2; the match to TRBD2 covers 11 bases. With 3 bases clipped from V and 6 bases from J, the junction kept 9 bases outside the gene matches. The germline V gene encodes CDR1 SGHNT and CDR2 YENEEA. The CDR3 contains 17 residues. Written as DNA, the CDR3 is TGTGCCAGCAGCTTTGGGGGGACTAGCGGAGGATCCGGGGAGCTGTTTTTT. This translates into CASSFGGTSGGSGELFF.

This chain links TRBV7-2 with TRBJ2-5, with D maybe TRBD1 (6 bases). Germline values: CDR1 SGHTA, CDR2 FQGNSA. Trimming took off 1 base at V and 7 bases at J, with 16 bases between the two ends. CDR3 size: 15 residues. CDR3 nucleotide sequence: TGTGCCAGCAGCTTAGAAAACAGGGTCGTTGGGACCCAGTACTTC. It encodes CASSLENRVVGTQYF.

The V and J genes are TRBV3-1 (or the pseudogene TRBV3-2) and TRBJ2-1, with D perhaps TRBD1 or TRBD2 (6 bases each). In germline, CDR1 is LGHDT, CDR2 YNNKEL (reference sequence). The CDR3 spans 17 residues. The V end was cut by 5 bases, the J end by 1 base, with 18 bases between. CDR3 sequence reads: CASSELPGGGSYNEQFF. The DNA of the CDR3 is TGTGCCAGCAGCGAGCTCCCCGGAGGGGGGTCCTACAATGAGCAGTTCTTC.

This clone was picked up one time. This chain joins TRBV7-8 and TRBJ2-2; D gene unclear. CDR3 length equals 16 residues. Trimming removed 5 bases at V and 0 bases at J, with 13 bases between. CDR1 and CDR2 (germline): SGHVS, FQNEAQ. CDR3 DNA sequence: TGTGCCAGCAGCCCGAGCTGGTCAACGAACACCGGGGAGCTGTTTTTT. Protein sequence: CASSPSWSTNTGELFF.

This chain joins TRBV6-2 or TRBV6-3 and TRBJ1-2; 8 positions match TRBD1. Germline-derived CDR1 and CDR2 are MNHEY and SVGEGT. The CDR3 has 12 residues. J lost 8 bases, V lost 4 bases, and 3 bases had no gene match. The CDR3 spells CASSSGGGGYTF. The CDR3 DNA sequence: TGTGCCAGCAGTTCAGGGGGCGGAGGCTACACCTTC.

The V gene is TRBV19, the J gene TRBJ1-3, with D uncertain. Trimming took 5 bases from V and 7 from J, leaving 9 bases between them. The length of the CDR3 is 12 residues. Germline V CDR1 and CDR2: LNHDA, SQIVND (reference sequence). The CDR3 DNA sequence: TGTGCCAGTAGTTTCCCGGGGAACACCATATATTTT. Its protein product is CASSFPGNTIYF. Using reference TRBV19 and TRBJ1-3 for the parts outside the CDR3, the full variable domain is DGGITQSPKYLFRKEGQNVTLSCEQNLNHDAMYWYRQDPGQGLRLIYYSQIVNDFQKGDIAEGYSVSREKKESFPLTVTSAQKNPTAFYLCASSFPGNTIYFGEGSWLTVV.

The genes are TRBV10-3 and TRBJ2-3; TRBD2 aligns across 16 bases. This CDR3 is 19 amino acids long. Per the germline V gene, CDR1 is ENHRY and CDR2 is SYGVKD. V lost 7 bases, J lost 6 bases, and 16 bases stayed unmatched. In DNA form, the CDR3 reads TGTGCCATCAAAATGGGACTAGCGGGAGGGCCAGACCGCCACGATACGCAGTATTTT. Translation: CAIKMGLAGGPDRHDTQYF.

This clone was found a few times. The junction departs from germline at one end; a sequencing error may be responsible. V and J are TRBV7-7 and TRBJ2-3; D is perhaps TRBD1 (7 bases). The CDR3 loop spans 14 amino acids. Germline CDR1 and CDR2: SSHAT and FNYEAQ (reference sequence). CDR3 in DNA: TGTGCTAGCAGCGGTTCAGGGGGGACAGATACGCAGTATTTT. Translated, it gives CASSGSGGTDTQYF. Full variable domain (outside the CDR3, taken from reference TRBV7-7 and TRBJ2-3): GAGVSQSPRYKVTKRGQDVTLRCDPISSHATLYWYQQALGQGPEFLTYFNYEAQPDKSGLPSDRFSAERPEGSISTLTIQRTEQRDSAMYRCASSGSGGTDTQYFGPGTRLTVL.

The chain joins TRBV27 to TRBJ1-5; D is perhaps TRBD1 (5 bases). Germline V gives CDR1 MNHEY, CDR2 SMNVEV (reference sequence). The length of the CDR3 is 14 residues. With 8 bases removed from V and 11 bases from J, the gap between germline ends came to 22 bases. The chain's CDR3 is CASRRAGRLQAQHF. CDR3 coding DNA: TGTGCCAGCCGTCGAGCGGGACGCCTCCAGGCCCAGCATTTT.